The 21 T cell receptor beta chains given below trace back to one sample, sequenced in a study of tumor-infiltrating lymphocytes in primary liver carcinoma. With a constant-region primer, TCR beta cDNA was made from 450 to 500 ng of total RNA. Three nested multiplex PCR rounds, a slightly modified ARM-PCR method, built the TCR beta libraries. Amplification in the first two PCR rounds was performed using TRBV1-TRBV30 forward primers and a C-beta reverse primer for approximately 10 cycles each. TCRdb re-called the multiplex PCR reads through MiXCR, storing one row per CDR3 protein. The table has 150,000 to 200,000 distinct CDR3 sequences, roughly two thirds seen once. Germline DNA was also extracted, and blood RNA was taken from unsorted whole blood. The sequencing input was peripheral blood. The receptors shown here come from an older woman with primary liver carcinoma and hepatitis B virus infection.

Notes on this clonotype: Just one base apart from a much larger clone, this may be a read error. This rearrangement joins TRBV10-2 to TRBJ2-1, with D perhaps being TRBD1 or TRBD2 (5 bases each). The CDR3 is 13 residues long. Trimming stripped 4 bases from V and 9 bases from J, with 13 bases between. Germline CDR1 reads WSHSY; CDR2 reads SAAADI. The CDR3 here is CASSGTRGAEQFF. In DNA form, the CDR3 reads TGCGCCAGCAGTGGGACACGGGGCGCTGAGCAGTTCTTC.

The chain uses TRBV11-1 and TRBJ2-3; TRBD1 is a possible D gene (6 bases). This CDR3 region has 14 residues. Per germline, CDR1 SGHAT and CDR2 FQDESV (reference sequence). Trimming took 5 bases from V and 4 from J, leaving 13 bases between them. The CDR3 bases are TGTGCCAGCAGCCTAGTCAGGGGTGCAGATACGCAGTATTTT. It encodes CASSLVRGADTQYF. The variable domain in full, with the rest retrieved from reference TRBV11-1 and TRBJ2-3, is EAEVAQSPRYKITEKSQAVAFWCDPISGHATLYWYRQILGQGPELLVQFQDESVVDDSQLPKDRFSAERLKGVDSTLKIQPAELGDSAMYLCASSLVRGADTQYFGPGTRLTVL.

On this clonotype: A read error may explain this, as a much larger clone is one base away. The rearrangement links TRBV7-9 to TRBJ2-7; TRBD1 aligns across 10 bases. There are 15 residues in the CDR3. Germline V gene sequence: CDR1 SEHNR, CDR2 FQNEAQ (reference sequence). The CDR3 reads CSSSLETGGSHEQYF. DNA of the CDR3: TGTTCCAGCAGCTTAGAGACAGGGGGCTCTCACGAGCAGTACTTC.

For this clonotype: An end of the junction does not agree with germline; a read error may underlie this. The gene calls are TRBV5-1 and TRBJ2-3, with 9 positions matching TRBD2. CDR1 and CDR2 (germline): SGHRS, YFSETQ. This CDR3 region has 16 residues. The CDR3 region has the DNA TGCGTCAGCAGCTCCCTGACTAGCGGCATCACAGATACGCAGTATTTT. Amino acids: CVSSSLTSGITDTQYF.

A word on this clonotype: An end of the junction differs from the germline gene, which may be a read error. The gene calls are TRBV5-1 and TRBJ2-7; weak D call: TRBD1 (5 bases). The CDR3 consists of 13 residues. CDR1 is SGHRS, CDR2 YFSETQ, per germline. CDR3 nucleotides: TGCACCAGCAGCCCAGGGATGACCTACGAGCAGTACTTC. It specifies CTSSPGMTYEQYF. Drawing the rest from reference TRBV5-1 and TRBJ2-7, the complete variable domain is KAGVTQTPRYLIKTRGQQVTLSCSPISGHRSVSWYQQTPGQGLQFLFEYFSETQRNKGNFPGRFSGRQFSNSRSEMNVSTLELGDSALYLCTSSPGMTYEQYFGPGTRLTVT.

In its sample, this clonotype was seen many times. This chain connects TRBV5-6 to TRBJ1-2; the D gene is possibly TRBD1 (5 bases). In germline, CDR1 is SGHDT, CDR2 YYEEEE. Between the trimmed V and J ends, which lost 0 bases and 6 bases, there was a span of 15 bases. This CDR3 has 15 residues. The CDR3 nucleotides read TGTGCCAGCAGCTTGGCCAAGGTGCGGGGCCATGGCTACACCTTC. Translated, it gives CASSLAKVRGHGYTF. Full variable domain (remainder filled in from reference TRBV5-6 and TRBJ1-2): DAGVTQSPTHLIKTRGQQVTLRCSPKSGHDTVSWYQQALGQGPQFIFQYYEEEERQRGNFPDRFSGHQFPNYSSELNVNALLLGDSALYLCASSLAKVRGHGYTFGSGTRLTVV.

The chain joins TRBV6-1 to TRBJ2-3; 9 bases line up with TRBD1. The CDR3 is 14 amino acids. J lost 3 bases, V lost 6 bases, and 4 bases had no gene match. CDR1 MNHNS and CDR2 SASEGT come from the germline V gene. The DNA for the CDR3 is TGTGCCAGCAGCGGGACAGGGTGGACAGATACGCAGTATTTT. It specifies CASSGTGWTDTQYF.

Worth noting for this clonotype: The CDR3 does not end in the conserved phenylalanine or tryptophan, so this is likely a read error. This chain joins TRBV5-5 and TRBJ2-7; the match to TRBD1 covers 8 bases. Germline V gene sequence: CDR1 SGHKS, CDR2 YYEKEE (reference sequence). The ends lost 5 bases at V and 2 bases at J; junction bases unmatched: 9. The CDR3 extends over 15 amino acids. The CDR3 loop is CASRRKDRETYEQYL. DNA of the CDR3: TGTGCCAGCAGAAGGAAGGACAGGGAAACCTACGAGCAGTACTTA.

The gene calls are TRBV12-3 or TRBV12-4 and TRBJ1-2, with D maybe TRBD1 (5 bases). The CDR3 is 13 amino acids. Between the trimmed V and J ends, which lost 7 bases and 4 bases, there was a span of 13 bases. The DNA for the CDR3 is TGTGCCAGCAATGGGACGGGGTCCTATGGCTACACCTTC. Protein: CASNGTGSYGYTF.

This sequence joins TRBV7-8 and TRBJ1-1; 7 bases fit TRBD1. Unmatched junction bases numbered 3, after V lost 1 base and J lost 4 bases. The CDR3 spans 14 residues. Germline CDR1 reads SGHVS; CDR2 reads FQNEAQ. The CDR3 sequence is CASSLGGGLTEAFF. As DNA, the CDR3 is TGTGCCAGCAGCTTAGGAGGGGGCCTCACTGAAGCTTTCTTT. The whole variable domain, remainder taken from reference TRBV7-8 and TRBJ1-1, is GAGVSQSPRYKVAKRGQDVALRCDPISGHVSLFWYQQALGQGPEFLTYFQNEAQLDKSGLPSDRFFAERPEGSVSTLKIQRTQQEDSAVYLCASSLGGGLTEAFFGQGTRLTVV.

This clonotype was seen at least ten times. J is TRBJ2-2 and V is TRBV5-5; tentatively, D is TRBD2 (6 bases). V was clipped by 6 bases and J by 5 bases, with 14 bases between them. Germline CDR1 reads SGHKS; CDR2 reads YYEKEE (reference sequence). The CDR3 has 14 amino acids. The CDR3 DNA is TGTGCCAGCAACGCAGGGACTTTAACCGGGGAGCTGTTTTTT. Translated, it gives CASNAGTLTGELFF.

This clonotype was recorded a few times. A read error may be the cause here, since a much bigger clone is one base away. This sequence joins TRBV6-2 or TRBV6-3 and TRBJ2-2; the D gene is possibly TRBD2 (5 bases). CDR3 length: 14 residues. CDR1 and CDR2 from the germline V gene are MNHEY and SVGEGT. V gave up 7 bases and J gave up 4 bases, with 13 bases separating them. CDR3 sequence (DNA): TGTGCCAGCAAGAAGAGGGTCGGCACCGGGGAGCTGTTTTTT. This codes for CASKKRVGTGELFF.

Remarks on this clonotype: Since a much larger clone is just one base distant, this may be a read error. The gene calls are TRBV4-1 and TRBJ1-1; D gene uncertain. Germline V gene sequence: CDR1 MGHRA, CDR2 YSYEKL. This CDR3 spans 13 amino acids. In DNA, the CDR3 is TGCGCCAGAAGCCAAAGACAGAACACTGAAGCTTTCTTT. Translating gives CARSQRQNTEAFF.

This clonotype was found once. Just one base apart from a much larger clone, this may be a read error. V gene TRBV10-3 combines with J gene TRBJ2-7; D is perhaps TRBD2 (6 bases). The CDR3 spans 15 residues. Germline V lookup: CDR1 ENHRY, CDR2 SYGVKD. Between the trimmed V and J ends, which lost 8 bases and 0 bases, there was a span of 17 bases. CDR3 nucleotides: TGTGCCATCCTCACCCAGACCGGGAGCTCCTACGAGCAGTACTTC. Translation gives CAILTQTGSSYEQYF.

On this clonotype itself: Its ends do not fully match the called genes, so a read error is possible. This sequence joins TRBV11-2 and TRBJ2-1; 7 nucleotides align to TRBD1. The V gene's germline CDR1 is SGHAT and CDR2 FQNNGV. The CDR3 has 17 amino acids. CDR3 sequence reads: CASSLGGGQHSYNKQFF. The CDR3 DNA sequence: TGTGCCAGCAGCTTAGGAGGGGGACAGCACTCCTACAATAAGCAGTTCTTC.

With respect to this clonotype: Since a much larger clone is just one base distant, this may be a read error. As the CDR3 is not closed by the conserved phenylalanine or tryptophan, this likely results from a read error. V usage is TRBV12-3 or TRBV12-4 and J usage is TRBJ2-5; D might be TRBD2 (6 bases). Trimming shortened V by 0 bases and J by 3 bases, and 8 bases separated the two germline ends. CDR3 length: 14 amino acids. The CDR3, as DNA: TGTGCCAGCAGTTTAGCTAGCGGTGAAGAGACCCAGTACTCC. The encoded protein is CASSLASGEETQYS.

With regard to this clonotype: Given a much more abundant clone one base away, this may be a read error. The chain employs TRBV29-1 and TRBJ2-1; TRBD2 might be the D (5 bases). V was shortened by 4 bases and J by 12 bases, with 19 bases between the two germline ends. The CDR3 extends over 13 amino acids. The germline V gene has CDR1 SQVTM and CDR2 ANQGSEA. The CDR3 nucleotides read TGCAGCGTTGTAAGGTGGGAGTCAGTAGGGCAGTTCTTC. Amino acids: CSVVRWESVGQFF.

About this clonotype itself: This may be a read error: a much more frequent sequence differs by one nucleotide. The chain is built from TRBV6-2 or TRBV6-3 and TRBJ2-2; no clear D. CDR1 MNHEY and CDR2 SVGEGT come from the germline V gene. V was clipped by 10 bases and J by 3 bases, with 18 bases between them. The CDR3 has 15 amino acids. This CDR3 reads CANTRPTVYTGELFF. The CDR3 nucleotides read TGTGCCAACACAAGGCCCACCGTATACACCGGGGAGCTGTTTTTT.

A single count supports this clonotype. At one end, the junction sequence differs from germline, possibly due to a read error. The genes are TRBV4-1 and TRBJ2-1; 7 nucleotides agree with TRBD1. Germline values: CDR1 MGHRA, CDR2 YSYEKL. The CDR3 length is 15 residues. The CDR3 region has the DNA TGCACCAGCAGCCACCCGGGACAGTCTTATAATGGGCAGTTCTTC. Its protein product is CTSSHPGQSYNGQFF.

The chain has TRBV5-1 and TRBJ2-1; 11 nucleotides agree with TRBD1. V gave up 1 base and J gave up 10 bases; unmatched junction bases: 7. In germline, CDR1 is SGHRS, CDR2 YFSETQ. The CDR3 loop spans 15 amino acids. CDR3 sequence reads: CASSLMGTGGGEQFF. The CDR3 region has the DNA TGCGCCAGCAGCTTGATGGGGACAGGGGGGGGAGAGCAGTTCTTC.

Remarks on this clonotype: One end of the junction does not line up with germline, which may come from a read error. The chain carries TRBV6-5 and TRBJ2-6, with TRBD1 matching 8 bases. In germline, CDR1 is MNHEY, CDR2 SVGAGI. The CDR3 spans 20 residues. The CDR3 DNA reads TGTGTCAGCAATTACTTGTCAGGGGGCCTACTCCTCTTTGGGGCCAACGTCCTGTCTTTC. Amino acid sequence: CVSNYLSGGLLLFGANVLSF.